This TCR beta chain comes out of a study of vaccination and CD4 T cells after COVID-19. Germline CDR1 and CDR2: MNHEY and SVGEGT. There are 16 residues in the CDR3. Deletions cut 0 bases from V and 0 bases from J, with 12 bases between. This clonotype was seen only once. Its antigen is unknown. Notes on the study in general: Spike mono-reactivity was evident in 304 of the 307 vaccine-specific clones derived from convalescent patients.

Treatment described: roughly 11-day PBMC culture with coronavirus spike peptide pools or control peptides (ViraFEST assay). With the Oncomine TCR Beta short-read assay, DNA from cultured CD4+ T cells was sequenced. Via MiXCR, TCRdb re-called the PCR reads, giving one row per CDR3 protein. The sample consists of more than 15,000 distinct CDR3 sequences, approximately 65% of them appearing once. Specimen: CD4+ T cells from blood, cultured in vitro. This sequence originates from a human donor who had recovered from COVID-19. This chain connects TRBV6-2 or TRBV6-3 to TRBJ2-7; D possibly matches TRBD1 or TRBD2 (5 bases each). CDR3 loop: CASSYSGTGNSYEQYF. CDR3 in DNA: TGTGCCAGCAGTTACTCCGGGACGGGGAACTCCTACGAGCAGTACTTC.